These 29 T cell receptor beta chains share one sample of origin, sequenced in a study of T cell repertoires in cytomegalovirus infection. These receptors' targets are unknown. Each CDR3 protein is one row after TCRdb ran MiXCR on the reads. The sample includes 200,000 to 250,000 distinct CDR3 sequences, around 40% of them seen just once. The material sequenced was CD8+ T cells from cultured PBMCs, taken from culture after CMV antigen stimulation. Receptors were obtained from a human donor in good health (CMV status not recorded). Some clones in this sample may be carry-over from other donors' samples.

This clonotype was detected ten times or more. The chain employs TRBV7-2 and TRBJ1-5; 8 bases match TRBD1. The CDR3 is made up of 14 amino acids. V was pared by 4 bases and J by 2 bases, with 1 base of the junction left unmatched. Germline V lookup: CDR1 SGHTA, CDR2 FQGNSA. The CDR3 nucleotides are TGTGCCAGCAGCTCAGGGGGCCGCAATCAGCCCCAGCATTTT. It yields the protein CASSSGGRNQPQHF.

The table lists this clonotype with a few counts. The V gene is TRBV7-6, the J gene TRBJ1-2, with 7 bases lining up with TRBD1. Germline loops: CDR1 SGHVS, CDR2 FNYEAQ. This CDR3 comprises 14 residues. The J segment lost 2 bases and the V segment lost 7 bases, leaving 7 bases of the junction unmatched. The CDR3, as DNA: TGTGCCAGCACCCCAGGGGGAGGGAACTATGGCTACACCTTC. Protein: CASTPGGGNYGYTF.

This clonotype was counted between two and nine times. The rearrangement joins TRBV6-5 to TRBJ1-4; a weak D match, TRBD1 (5 bases). The ends were cut back, 2 bases at V and 5 bases at J, with 12 bases in the middle. Germline V gives CDR1 MNHEY, CDR2 SVGAGI. CDR3 length: 15 residues. The CDR3 sequence is CASSYGQGLNEKLFF. The DNA for the CDR3 is TGTGCCAGCAGTTACGGGCAGGGATTGAATGAAAAACTGTTTTTT.

V usage is TRBV7-2 and J usage is TRBJ2-3; D ambiguous. Germline V lookup: CDR1 SGHTA, CDR2 FQGNSA. There are 16 residues in the CDR3. Trimming shortened V by 1 base and J by 9 bases, and 20 bases separated the two germline ends. In nucleotides, the CDR3 is TGTGCCAGCAGCTTAGTGGCCGCACCAGCCCAAAGGACGCAGTATTTT. Protein product: CASSLVAAPAQRTQYF.

This clonotype has just a few counts. The genes are TRBV29-1 and TRBJ1-2; 9 positions agree with TRBD1. Trimming removed 4 bases from V and 4 bases from J; junction bases left unmatched: 7. This CDR3 region has 14 residues. CDR1 is SQVTM and CDR2 is ANQGSEA in the germline V gene. For the CDR3, the DNA is TGCAGCGTTGCGGACAGGGGAGATCTCTATGGCTACACCTTC. This codes for CSVADRGDLYGYTF.

This clonotype showed up just a few times. The chain has TRBV7-2 and TRBJ1-1; a possible D gene is TRBD1 (5 bases). Trimming shortened V by 3 bases and J by 6 bases, and 11 bases separated the two germline ends. CDR1 SGHTA and CDR2 FQGNSA come from the germline V gene. The CDR3 loop spans 13 amino acids. The CDR3 DNA is TGTGCCAGCAGCTTTGTGGGGGGGGCTGAAGCTTTCTTT. Translated: CASSFVGGAEAFF.

J is TRBJ1-5 and V is TRBV27; D is unclear. This CDR3 has 14 residues. Germline V gives CDR1 MNHEY, CDR2 SMNVEV (reference sequence). V lost 6 bases, J lost 5 bases, and 14 bases lay in between. The CDR3 here is CASRRAGVDQPQHF. CDR3 DNA: TGTGCCAGCAGGAGAGCAGGAGTTGATCAGCCCCAGCATTTT.

This sequence joins TRBV10-1 and TRBJ2-2, with D possibly being TRBD2 (6 bases). V dropped 6 bases and J dropped 3 bases, with 14 bases sitting between them. Germline V gene sequence: CDR1 WNHNN, CDR2 SYGVQD (reference sequence). The CDR3 has 15 residues. CDR3 in amino acids: CASSLGLGDTGELFF. Here the CDR3 DNA reads TGCGCCAGCAGCTTGGGACTCGGGGACACCGGGGAGCTGTTTTTT.

The V call is TRBV27, the J call TRBJ2-4; 13 positions agree with TRBD2. The germline CDR1 and CDR2 sequences are MNHEY and SMNVEV (reference sequence). V lost 3 bases, J lost 3 bases, and 2 bases stayed unmatched. The CDR3 runs to 16 residues. The CDR3, as DNA: TGTGCCAGCAGTTTCCGACTAGCGGGAGGCAAAAACATTCAGTACTTC. This codes for CASSFRLAGGKNIQYF.

The chain carries TRBV7-9 and TRBJ2-5, with 7 bases matching TRBD1. Germline lookup yields CDR1 SEHNR and CDR2 FQNEAQ (reference sequence). V trimming: 5 bases; J trimming: 3 bases; junction bases outside the gene matches: 9. The CDR3 covers 15 residues. The DNA for the CDR3 is TGTGCCAGCAGCCCGCCGACAGGGATTGAAGAGACCCAGTACTTC. Protein: CASSPPTGIEETQYF.

The table lists this clonotype with a count of one. A single base separates this from a much larger clone, so it may be a read error. Because it lacks the conserved phenylalanine or tryptophan at the end, this CDR3 is likely a read error. This sequence joins TRBV7-6 and TRBJ2-1, with a possible D match to TRBD2 (6 bases). Germline loops: CDR1 SGHVS, CDR2 FNYEAQ. CDR3 length: 17 amino acids. V was clipped by 1 base and J by 0 bases, with 13 bases between them. The CDR3 is CASSLGSGPSSYNEQFL. In nucleotides, the CDR3 is TGTGCCAGCAGCTTAGGGAGCGGGCCTAGCTCCTACAATGAGCAGTTCCTC.

The chain couples TRBV12-3 or TRBV12-4 to TRBJ1-2; D may be TRBD1 (5 bases). V was trimmed by 6 bases and J by 2 bases, leaving 13 bases between them. The CDR3 runs 14 residues. CDR3 sequence: CASRSLDTNYGYTF. The CDR3, as DNA: TGTGCCAGCAGAAGCCTGGACACCAACTATGGCTACACCTTC.

This clonotype turned up a few times. This chain connects TRBV20-1 to TRBJ1-5, with D maybe TRBD1 (5 bases). Trimming left V 5 bases short and J 3 bases short, with 11 bases between. This CDR3 contains 13 residues. Per germline, CDR1 DFQATT and CDR2 SNEGSKA (reference sequence). CDR3 residues: CSAWGRDNQPQHF. The CDR3 nucleotides read TGCAGTGCTTGGGGACGGGACAATCAGCCCCAGCATTTT.

The chain has TRBV24-1 and TRBJ2-3; D gene uncertain. Germline-derived CDR1 and CDR2 are KGHDR and SFDVKD. Trimming pared 2 bases from V and 1 base from J, leaving 9 bases between. The CDR3 totals 15 residues. The CDR3 here is CATSDSVLGTDTQYF. DNA for the CDR3: TGTGCCACCAGTGATTCCGTGCTTGGCACAGATACGCAGTATTTT.

The table lists this clonotype with a few counts. The CDR3 protein is CASSLELAETPYNEQFF. CDR3 bases: TGTGCCAGCAGCTTAGAACTAGCGGAGACTCCCTACAATGAGCAGTTCTTC. V usage is TRBV11-2 and J usage is TRBJ2-1, with 8 bases lining up with TRBD2. The CDR3 is 17 amino acids. Losses at the gene ends were 0 bases for V and 2 bases for J; bases not matched to a gene: 6. CDR1 SGHAT and CDR2 FQNNGV come from the germline V gene.

This clonotype was counted a few times. The chain employs TRBV7-9 and TRBJ1-2, with TRBD1 matching over 10 bases. The CDR3 loop spans 14 amino acids. Trimming removed 7 bases from V and 2 bases from J; junction bases left unmatched: 4. Germline CDR1 and CDR2: SEHNR and FQNEAQ (reference sequence). The CDR3 sequence: CASNPDRGNYGYTF. CDR3 DNA: TGTGCCAGCAACCCGGACAGGGGGAACTATGGCTACACCTTC.

The rearrangement uses TRBV5-4 and TRBJ2-7; 7 bases are a match to TRBD1. Trimming removed 7 bases from V and 4 bases from J; junction bases left unmatched: 14. Germline V CDR1 and CDR2: SGHNT, YYREEE (reference sequence). The CDR3 loop spans 15 amino acids. CDR3 residues: CASRTGQALLYEQYF. The CDR3 DNA reads as TGTGCCAGCCGAACCGGACAGGCCCTCTTGTACGAGCAGTACTTC. The entire variable domain, with the rest obtained from reference TRBV5-4 and TRBJ2-7, is as follows: ETGVTQSPTHLIKTRGQQVTLRCSSQSGHNTVSWYQQALGQGPQFIFQYYREEENGRGNFPPRFSGLQFPNYSSELNVNALELDDSALYLCASRTGQALLYEQYFGPGTRLTVT.

This clonotype was recorded a few times. V usage is TRBV27 and J usage is TRBJ2-5, with D unresolved. Germline V CDR1 and CDR2: MNHEY, SMNVEV (reference sequence). Trimming took 6 bases from V and 0 from J, leaving 2 bases between them. This CDR3 is 11 amino acids long. CDR3 bases: TGTGCCAGCAGAGACCAAGAGACCCAGTACTTC. Translating it yields CASRDQETQYF.

The chain carries TRBV6-1 and TRBJ1-3, with D maybe TRBD1 (5 bases). Germline V gene data show CDR1 as MNHNS and CDR2 as SASEGT. The CDR3 contains 15 residues. Trimming shortened V by 6 bases and J by 7 bases, and 19 bases separated the two germline ends. The chain's CDR3 is CASSSLRLTVNTIYF. The CDR3 DNA reads as TGTGCCAGCAGCTCCCTACGATTGACAGTTAACACCATATATTTT.

The rearrangement uses TRBV10-3 and TRBJ2-1; D call uncertain. Per germline, CDR1 ENHRY and CDR2 SYGVKD. The V end was cut by 4 bases, the J end by 2 bases, with 9 bases between. The CDR3 runs 14 residues. This CDR3 reads CAISALDPYNEQFF. In DNA, the CDR3 is TGTGCCATCAGTGCCTTGGACCCCTACAATGAGCAGTTCTTC.

This clonotype was seen more than once but under ten times. V is TRBV27 and J is TRBJ2-7; D gene unclear. The CDR3 sequence is 14 residues long. V dropped 3 bases and J dropped 5 bases, with 14 bases sitting between them. Germline V CDR1 and CDR2: MNHEY, SMNVEV (reference sequence). CDR3 DNA sequence: TGTGCCAGCAGTTTTCGAGGCCAGGACCACGAGCAGTACTTC. It specifies CASSFRGQDHEQYF.

This clonotype came up a few times. This chain uses TRBV12-3 or TRBV12-4 with TRBJ2-7; TRBD2 aligns across 11 bases. This CDR3 region has 14 residues. J lost 7 bases, V lost 7 bases, and 9 bases had no gene match. This CDR3 reads CASKLAGGPEEQYF. The CDR3 nucleotides read TGTGCCAGCAAATTAGCGGGGGGGCCGGAGGAGCAGTACTTC.

This clonotype appeared a few times. This chain connects TRBV7-8 to TRBJ2-1, with D perhaps TRBD2 (6 bases). This CDR3 has 14 amino acids. Looked up from germline, CDR1 is SGHVS and CDR2 is FQNEAQ. V lost 1 base and J lost 5, with 9 bases in between. CDR3 DNA: TGTGCCAGCAGCTTAGGTAGCGGCCACAATGAGCAGTTCTTC. Residues: CASSLGSGHNEQFF. The entire variable domain, with the rest obtained from reference TRBV7-8 and TRBJ2-1, is as follows: GAGVSQSPRYKVAKRGQDVALRCDPISGHVSLFWYQQALGQGPEFLTYFQNEAQLDKSGLPSDRFFAERPEGSVSTLKIQRTQQEDSAVYLCASSLGSGHNEQFFGPGTRLTVL.

The rearrangement links TRBV7-8 to TRBJ2-7, with TRBD1 as a possible D gene (5 bases). Per the germline V gene, CDR1 is SGHVS and CDR2 is FQNEAQ. This CDR3 is built from 13 residues. Trimming shortened V by 1 base and J by 5 bases, and 9 bases separated the two germline ends. CDR3 protein: CASSLDRLHEQYF. In DNA, the CDR3 is TGTGCCAGCAGCTTAGACAGGCTGCACGAGCAGTACTTC.

There are a few counts of this clonotype. This chain links TRBV12-5 with TRBJ1-2, with 8 positions matching TRBD1. The CDR3 has 15 amino acids. Germline values: CDR1 LGHNT, CDR2 FRNRAP. The V segment lost 1 base and the J segment 3 bases; nucleotides outside the gene matches: 4. The CDR3 region has the DNA TGTGCTAGTGGTTTGGACGGGACAGGCGACTATGGCTACACCTTC. It specifies CASGLDGTGDYGYTF.

In its sample, this clonotype was seen a few times. As DNA, the CDR3 is TGTGCCAGCAGCTTACAGCAACCCATGAACACTGAAGCTTTCTTT. Protein product: CASSLQQPMNTEAFF. This chain connects TRBV7-2 to TRBJ1-1; D is undetermined. V dropped 2 bases and J dropped 0 bases, with 10 bases sitting between them. There are 15 residues in the CDR3. In germline, CDR1 is SGHTA, CDR2 FQGNSA.

The V gene is TRBV2, the J gene TRBJ2-7, with D tentatively TRBD1 (5 bases). The V and J ends lost 9 bases and 6 bases respectively, with 12 bases between them. The CDR3 spans 11 residues. The germline V gene has CDR1 SNHLY and CDR2 FYNNEI. Written as DNA, the CDR3 is TGTGCCAGAAACCAAGGGGTCGAGCAGTACTTC. This sequence encodes CARNQGVEQYF.

The genes are TRBV7-9 and TRBJ2-7, with D possibly matching TRBD1 (6 bases). Germline CDR1 SEHNR, CDR2 FQNEAQ (reference sequence). The CDR3 is 13 residues long. V lost 6 bases to trimming and J lost 5 bases, with 14 bases between them. The CDR3 coding sequence is TGTGCCAGCAGGGACCAGGGGCGGGACGAGCAGTACTTC. It codes for CASRDQGRDEQYF.

This clonotype was found a few times. The rearrangement uses TRBV6-6 and TRBJ1-1, with D unclear. The CDR3 loop spans 13 amino acids. V lost 6 bases and J 1 base, leaving 9 bases between the germline ends. Germline V gene data show CDR1 as MNHNY and CDR2 as SVGAGI (reference sequence). The CDR3 nucleotides read TGTGCCAGCAGCCCAACCTGGAACACTGAAGCTTTCTTT. Amino acid sequence: CASSPTWNTEAFF.